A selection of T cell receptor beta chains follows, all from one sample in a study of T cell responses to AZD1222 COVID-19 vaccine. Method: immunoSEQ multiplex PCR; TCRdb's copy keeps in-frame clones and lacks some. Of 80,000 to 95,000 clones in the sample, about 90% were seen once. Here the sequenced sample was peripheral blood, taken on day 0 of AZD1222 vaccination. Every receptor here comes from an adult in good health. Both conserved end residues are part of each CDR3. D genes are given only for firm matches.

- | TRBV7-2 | CASSVTGSSYEQYF
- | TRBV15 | CATSGGGLYSNQPQHF
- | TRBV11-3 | CASSLGESTAVGELFF
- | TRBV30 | CAWSVTVSPRNYGYTF
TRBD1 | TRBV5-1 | CASSLAITGGHGYTF
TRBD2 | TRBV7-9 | CASSLDRLAGRLYEQYF
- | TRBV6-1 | CASSEAPAGEQYF
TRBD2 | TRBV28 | CASSPPAGGGYDEQFF
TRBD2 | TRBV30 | CAWSTTRTSGNTGELFF
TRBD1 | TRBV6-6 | CASSYGTARSGNTIYF
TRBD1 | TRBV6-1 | CASSEQGARGYTF
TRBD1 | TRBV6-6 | CAAFQPRGQGAFEQYF
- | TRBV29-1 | CSVEKEQETQYF
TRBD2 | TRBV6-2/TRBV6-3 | CASSSGRRGGANVLTF
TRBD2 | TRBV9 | CASSVEGTSGRSGELFF
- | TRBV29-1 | CSVRSSFNQPQHF
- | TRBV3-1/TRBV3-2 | CASSQPQGIYEQYF
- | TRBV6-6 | CASSYRVTTNEKLFF
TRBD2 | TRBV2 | CASRGLAGGFDTQYF
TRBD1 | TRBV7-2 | CASSPLATGWISRTQYF
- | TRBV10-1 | CAIPRDPYNEQFF
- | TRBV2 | CASRPGHMNTEAFF
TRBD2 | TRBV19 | CASSKGGRSLPYNEQFF
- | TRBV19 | CASSPPPGFDEQFF
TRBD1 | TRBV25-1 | CASRDRVTDTQYF
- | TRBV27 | CASSSLPGPGELFF
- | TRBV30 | CAWSPLFLRGNYGYTF
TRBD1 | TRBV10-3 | CAITGDRVGTEAFF
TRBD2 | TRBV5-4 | CASSSGGLAGGSNEQFF
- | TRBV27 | CASSSDQDPQETQYF
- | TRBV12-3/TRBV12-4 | CASWSRGFYGYTF
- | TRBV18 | CASSPSGVGNQPQHF
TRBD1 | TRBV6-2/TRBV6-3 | CASSYPWTGGAAQYF
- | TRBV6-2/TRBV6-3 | CASSQSPLNQPQHF
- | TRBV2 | CASRPDSNQPQHF
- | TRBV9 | CASRGPGELFF
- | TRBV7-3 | CASSPSLAGEQFF
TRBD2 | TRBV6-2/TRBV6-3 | CASRPSGRGHEQYF
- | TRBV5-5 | CASSPYYRNPYEQYF
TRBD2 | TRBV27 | CASSLLGTSGNNEQFF
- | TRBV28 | CASSRTGQGNQPQHF
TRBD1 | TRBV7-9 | CASSPTGDSGNTIYF
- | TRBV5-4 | CASSLGQGLNTEAFF
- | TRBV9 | CASSVAPDRNYGYTF
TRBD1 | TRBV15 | CATSRPTGGLISNQPQHF
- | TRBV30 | CAWSPTYRVWSQHF
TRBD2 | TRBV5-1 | CASSPGLAGITYEQYF
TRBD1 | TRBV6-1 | CASSKPGQGLYEQFF
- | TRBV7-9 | CASSLLGRGYGYTF
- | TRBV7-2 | CASSPIATNEKLFF
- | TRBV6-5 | CASRLGGHTGELFF
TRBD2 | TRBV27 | CASSWLAGKQFF
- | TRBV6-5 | CASTQGGGWETQYF
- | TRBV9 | CASSDGTISYNEQFF
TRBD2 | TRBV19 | CASSWVAGGPMNEQFF
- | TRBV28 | CASSPGDTDTQYF
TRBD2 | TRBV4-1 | CASSQVVAGSSSEQYF